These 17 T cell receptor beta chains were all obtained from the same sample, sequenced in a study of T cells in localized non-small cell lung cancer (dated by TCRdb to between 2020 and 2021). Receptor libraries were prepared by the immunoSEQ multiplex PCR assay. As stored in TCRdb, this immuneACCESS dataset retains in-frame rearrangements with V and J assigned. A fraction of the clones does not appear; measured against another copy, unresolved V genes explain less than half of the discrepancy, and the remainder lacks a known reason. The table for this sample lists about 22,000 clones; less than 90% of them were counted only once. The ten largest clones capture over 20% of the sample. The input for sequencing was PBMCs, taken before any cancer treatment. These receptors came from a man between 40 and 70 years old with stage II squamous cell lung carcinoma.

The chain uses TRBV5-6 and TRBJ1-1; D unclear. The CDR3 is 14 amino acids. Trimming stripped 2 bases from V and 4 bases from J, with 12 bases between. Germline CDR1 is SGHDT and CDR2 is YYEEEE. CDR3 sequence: CASSFRGRLTEAFF. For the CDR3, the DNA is TGTGCCAGCAGCTTCCGAGGGAGACTCACTGAAGCTTTCTTT.

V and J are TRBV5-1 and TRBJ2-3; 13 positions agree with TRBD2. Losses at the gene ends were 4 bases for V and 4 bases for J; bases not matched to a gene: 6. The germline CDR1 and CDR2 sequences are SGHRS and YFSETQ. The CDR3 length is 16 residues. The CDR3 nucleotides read TGCGCCAGCAGCCGCGGACTAGCGGGAGCCCCAGATACGCAGTATTTT. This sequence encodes CASSRGLAGAPDTQYF.

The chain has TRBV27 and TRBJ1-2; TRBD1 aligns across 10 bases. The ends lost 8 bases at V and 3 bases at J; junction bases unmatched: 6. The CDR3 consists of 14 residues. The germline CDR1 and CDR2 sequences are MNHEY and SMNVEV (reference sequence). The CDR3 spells CASGPGQGHYGYTF. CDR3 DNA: TGTGCCAGCGGTCCGGGACAGGGGCACTATGGCTACACCTTC.

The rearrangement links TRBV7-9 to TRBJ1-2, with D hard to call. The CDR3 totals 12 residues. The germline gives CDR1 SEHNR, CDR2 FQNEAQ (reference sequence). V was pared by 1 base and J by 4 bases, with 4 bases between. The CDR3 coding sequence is TGTGCCAGCAGCTTAGACAGCTATGGCTACACCTTC. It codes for CASSLDSYGYTF.

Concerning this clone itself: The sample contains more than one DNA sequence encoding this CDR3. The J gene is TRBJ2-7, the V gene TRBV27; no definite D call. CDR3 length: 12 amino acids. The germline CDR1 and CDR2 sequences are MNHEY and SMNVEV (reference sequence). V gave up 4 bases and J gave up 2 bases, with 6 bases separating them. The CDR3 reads CASSSGPYEQYF. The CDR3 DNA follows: TGTGCCAGCAGTTCTGGACCCTACGAGCAGTACTTC.

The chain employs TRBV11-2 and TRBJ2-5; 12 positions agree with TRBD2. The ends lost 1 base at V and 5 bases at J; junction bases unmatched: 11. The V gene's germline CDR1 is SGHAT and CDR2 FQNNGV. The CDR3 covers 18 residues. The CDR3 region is CASSLVWASGGADETQYF. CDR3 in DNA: TGTGCCAGCAGCTTAGTGTGGGCTAGCGGGGGGGCCGATGAGACCCAGTACTTC.

The CDR3 spells CAWSVLGSGSSYEQYF. The DNA of the CDR3 is TGTGCCTGGAGTGTACTCGGTAGCGGTAGCTCCTACGAGCAGTACTTC. The V and J genes are TRBV30 and TRBJ2-7; weak D call: TRBD2 (6 bases). The CDR3 loop spans 16 amino acids. Trimming left V 0 bases short and J 0 bases short, with 15 bases between. Germline V gene data show CDR1 as GTSNPN and CDR2 as SVGIG (reference sequence).

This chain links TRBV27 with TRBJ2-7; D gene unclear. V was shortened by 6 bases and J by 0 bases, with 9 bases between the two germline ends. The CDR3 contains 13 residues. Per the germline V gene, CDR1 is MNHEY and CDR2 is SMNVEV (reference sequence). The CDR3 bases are TGTGCCAGCAGCTCGGGCCTCTCCTACGAGCAGTACTTC. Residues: CASSSGLSYEQYF.

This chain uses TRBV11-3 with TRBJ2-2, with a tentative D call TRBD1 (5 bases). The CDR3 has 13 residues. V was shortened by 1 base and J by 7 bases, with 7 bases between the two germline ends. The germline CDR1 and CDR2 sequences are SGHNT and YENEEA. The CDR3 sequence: CASSLGGLGELFF. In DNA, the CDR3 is TGTGCCAGCAGCTTAGGGGGCCTCGGGGAGCTGTTTTTT.

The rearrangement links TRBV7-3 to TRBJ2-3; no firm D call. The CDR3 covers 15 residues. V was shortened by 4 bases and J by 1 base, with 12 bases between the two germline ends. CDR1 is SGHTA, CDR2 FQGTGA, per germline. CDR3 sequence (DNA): TGTGCCAGCAGCTCCCCCGGCAGCGGCACAGATACGCAGTATTTT. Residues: CASSSPGSGTDTQYF.

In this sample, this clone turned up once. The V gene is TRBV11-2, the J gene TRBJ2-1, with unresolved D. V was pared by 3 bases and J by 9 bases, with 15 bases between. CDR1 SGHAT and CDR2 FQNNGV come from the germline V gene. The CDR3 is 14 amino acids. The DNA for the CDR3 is TGTGCCAGCAGCTTTAAAATTAATTTTGGTGAGCAGTTCTTC. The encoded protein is CASSFKINFGEQFF.

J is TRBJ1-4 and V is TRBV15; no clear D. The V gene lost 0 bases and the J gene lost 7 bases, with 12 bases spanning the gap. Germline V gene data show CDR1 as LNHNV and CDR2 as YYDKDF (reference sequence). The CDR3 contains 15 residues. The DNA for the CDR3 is TGTGCCACCAGCAGAGACGGGCTAGTGTCTGAAAAACTGTTTTTT. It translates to CATSRDGLVSEKLFF.

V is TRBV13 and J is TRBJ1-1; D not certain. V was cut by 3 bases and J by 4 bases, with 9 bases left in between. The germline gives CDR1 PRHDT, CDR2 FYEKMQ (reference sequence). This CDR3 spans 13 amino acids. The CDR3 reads CASSFGKATEAFF. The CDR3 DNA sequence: TGTGCCAGCAGCTTCGGAAAAGCCACTGAAGCTTTCTTT.

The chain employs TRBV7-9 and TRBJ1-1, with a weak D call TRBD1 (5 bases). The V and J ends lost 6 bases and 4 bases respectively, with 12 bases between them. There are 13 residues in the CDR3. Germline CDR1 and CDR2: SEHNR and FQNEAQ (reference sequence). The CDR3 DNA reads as TGTGCCAGCAGGGGGCGCGAAGGCACTGAAGCTTTCTTT. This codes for CASRGREGTEAFF.

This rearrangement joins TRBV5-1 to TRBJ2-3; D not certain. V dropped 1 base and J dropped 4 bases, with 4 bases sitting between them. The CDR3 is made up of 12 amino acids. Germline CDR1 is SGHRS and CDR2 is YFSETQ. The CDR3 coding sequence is TGCGCCAGCAGCTTGAACGCAGATACGCAGTATTTT. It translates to CASSLNADTQYF.

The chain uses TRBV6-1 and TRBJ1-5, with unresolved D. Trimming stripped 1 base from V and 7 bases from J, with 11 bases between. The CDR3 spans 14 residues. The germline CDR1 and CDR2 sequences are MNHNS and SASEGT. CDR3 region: CASSEGGSWQPQHF. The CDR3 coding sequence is TGTGCCAGCAGTGAAGGGGGAAGTTGGCAGCCCCAGCATTTT.

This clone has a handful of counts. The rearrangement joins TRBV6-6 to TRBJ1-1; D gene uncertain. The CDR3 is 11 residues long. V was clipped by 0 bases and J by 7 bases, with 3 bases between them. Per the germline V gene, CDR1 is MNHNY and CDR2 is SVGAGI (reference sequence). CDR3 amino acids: CASSYSDEAFF. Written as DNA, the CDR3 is TGTGCCAGCAGTTACTCCGATGAAGCTTTCTTT.